The 15 T cell receptor beta chains below were found in one sample sequenced in a study of control samples from healthy donors and cancer patients. Repertoires were generated with immunoSEQ multiplex PCR, while TCRdb's copy carries only in-frame clones and drops some. The sample records 40,000 to 60,000 clones, approximately 86% being singletons. Input material: PBMCs. Receptor source: a woman in her forties or fifties with lung cancer.

This sequence joins TRBV6-5 and TRBJ2-5; D may match TRBD1 or TRBD2 (5 bases each). Germline CDR1 reads MNHEY; CDR2 reads SVGAGI. The CDR3 runs to 15 residues. The V end was cut by 2 bases, the J end by 3 bases, with 13 bases between. The CDR3 sequence is CASSYLGTPKETQYF. The CDR3 nucleotides read TGTGCCAGCAGTTACCTCGGGACCCCGAAAGAGACCCAGTACTTC.

The V gene is TRBV5-1, the J gene TRBJ2-3, with 7 bases lining up with TRBD1. Looked up from germline, CDR1 is SGHRS and CDR2 is YFSETQ. V was clipped by 4 bases and J by 7 bases; unmatched bases: 6. The CDR3 covers 13 residues. The CDR3 coding sequence is TGCGCCAGCAGCATGACAGGGCAGAATACGCAGTATTTT. Translation: CASSMTGQNTQYF.

V usage is TRBV24-1 and J usage is TRBJ2-2; D gene uncertain. V lost 3 bases to trimming and J lost 2 bases, with 9 bases between them. This CDR3 is built from 15 residues. Looked up from germline, CDR1 is KGHDR and CDR2 is SFDVKD. CDR3 sequence (DNA): TGTGCCACCAGTGATCCAGGAATTAACACCGGGGAGCTGTTTTTT. It codes for CATSDPGINTGELFF.

The CDR3 sequence is CASSLLGQGIGGYTF. The DNA for the CDR3 is TGTGCCAGCAGCTTATTAGGCCAGGGGATCGGTGGCTACACCTTC. This chain joins TRBV7-2 and TRBJ1-2, with D possibly being TRBD1 (6 bases). This CDR3 is 15 amino acids long. Germline V gene data show CDR1 as SGHTA and CDR2 as FQGNSA. Trimming cost V 2 bases and J 7 bases, with 17 bases left between them.

The rearrangement uses TRBV18 and TRBJ1-1; the D is unclear. Germline V gene data show CDR1 as KGHSH and CDR2 as LQKENI. This CDR3 is built from 14 residues. With 1 base removed from V and 0 bases from J, the gap between germline ends came to 6 bases. CDR3 bases: TGTGCCAGCTCACCACAACAGATGAACACTGAAGCTTTCTTT. It specifies CASSPQQMNTEAFF.

This chain connects TRBV7-9 to TRBJ2-7; 10 bases line up with TRBD1. The V and J ends lost 1 base and 5 bases, in that order; junction bases with no gene match: 5. The CDR3 is 15 residues long. Germline V gene sequence: CDR1 SEHNR, CDR2 FQNEAQ (reference sequence). The CDR3 bases are TGTGCCAGCAGCTTAGTGTGGGACAGGGGAAACGAGCAGTACTTC. Protein sequence: CASSLVWDRGNEQYF.

This rearrangement joins TRBV7-9 to TRBJ1-6, with D possibly matching TRBD1 (5 bases). CDR3 length equals 14 residues. V was pared by 1 base and J by 8 bases, with 9 bases between. Germline lookup yields CDR1 SEHNR and CDR2 FQNEAQ (reference sequence). Written as DNA, the CDR3 is TGTGCCAGCAGCTTAGAGGGGCGTGATTCACCCCTCCACTTT. This gives the protein CASSLEGRDSPLHF.

The rearrangement joins TRBV7-3 to TRBJ2-3, with 11 bases that match TRBD1. Germline V gene lookup returns CDR1 SGHTA and CDR2 FQGTGA. The CDR3 spans 16 residues. With 5 bases clipped from V and 4 bases from J, the junction kept 8 bases outside the gene matches. As DNA, the CDR3 is TGTGCCAGCAGCGGACAGGGGGCGGGTTGGTCAGATACGCAGTATTTT. Its translation is CASSGQGAGWSDTQYF.

The chain employs TRBV4-3 and TRBJ1-3; D gene uncertain. The V end lost 0 bases, the J end lost 5 bases, and 11 bases lay between the germline ends. This CDR3 region has 15 residues. Germline V gives CDR1 LGHNA, CDR2 YSLEER. The CDR3 DNA follows: TGCGCCAGCAGCCAAGATCTCACCATTAGAAACACCATATATTTT. This encodes CASSQDLTIRNTIYF.

This chain uses TRBV20-1 with TRBJ2-1, with 8 bases aligning to TRBD1. The V gene's germline CDR1 is DFQATT and CDR2 SNEGSKA (reference sequence). Trimming cost V 3 bases and J 5 bases; bases outside gene matches: 6. The CDR3 is made up of 14 amino acids. CDR3 DNA sequence: TGCAGTGCTAGTCGACAGGGGTTTAACAATGAGCAGTTCTTC. Translation: CSASRQGFNNEQFF.

V gene TRBV14 combines with J gene TRBJ2-5; D is unclear. V gave up 3 bases and J gave up 1 base, with 3 bases separating them. Germline V gene lookup returns CDR1 SGHDN and CDR2 FVKESK. CDR3 length: 12 amino acids. The CDR3 spells CASSHTQETQYF. The CDR3 region has the DNA TGTGCCAGCAGCCATACCCAAGAGACCCAGTACTTC.

This chain uses TRBV7-2 with TRBJ1-6; unclear D gene. Trimming took 5 bases from V and 6 from J, leaving 14 bases between them. The germline gives CDR1 SGHTA, CDR2 FQGNSA. This CDR3 region has 15 residues. In DNA, the CDR3 is TGTGCCAGCAGCGGAATCAGATGGGGTAATTCACCCCTCCACTTT. Protein product: CASSGIRWGNSPLHF.

The chain has TRBV6-2 or TRBV6-3 and TRBJ1-3; 7 bases agree with TRBD1. This CDR3 contains 16 residues. Germline V gives CDR1 MNHEY, CDR2 SVGEGT. V shed 4 bases and J 0 bases; nucleotides not matched to a gene: 6. CDR3 DNA: TGTGCCAGCAGTTCGGGACAGACTTACTCTGGAAACACCATATATTTT. Translating it yields CASSSGQTYSGNTIYF.

This sequence joins TRBV5-6 and TRBJ2-5, with TRBD2 matching 10 bases. V lost 1 base to trimming and J lost 5 bases; unmatched junction nucleotides: 8. Looked up from germline, CDR1 is SGHDT and CDR2 is YYEEEE. This CDR3 is built from 16 residues. The CDR3 bases are TGTGCCAGCAGCTTGATAGCGGGGGGTATGGCGGAGACCCAGTACTTC. As protein: CASSLIAGGMAETQYF. The complete variable domain, with remaining parts taken from reference TRBV5-6 and TRBJ2-5, reads DAGVTQSPTHLIKTRGQQVTLRCSPKSGHDTVSWYQQALGQGPQFIFQYYEEEERQRGNFPDRFSGHQFPNYSSELNVNALLLGDSALYLCASSLIAGGMAETQYFGPGTRLLVL.

The chain is built from TRBV28 and TRBJ1-2; 11 bases align to TRBD1. Germline CDR1 is MDHEN and CDR2 is SYDVKM. CDR3 size: 16 residues. Unmatched junction bases numbered 13, after V lost 6 bases and J lost 7 bases. CDR3 nucleotides: TGTGCCAGCAGCCCCTTTAAATCGGACAGGGGGCCTGGCTACACCTTC. Translated: CASSPFKSDRGPGYTF.